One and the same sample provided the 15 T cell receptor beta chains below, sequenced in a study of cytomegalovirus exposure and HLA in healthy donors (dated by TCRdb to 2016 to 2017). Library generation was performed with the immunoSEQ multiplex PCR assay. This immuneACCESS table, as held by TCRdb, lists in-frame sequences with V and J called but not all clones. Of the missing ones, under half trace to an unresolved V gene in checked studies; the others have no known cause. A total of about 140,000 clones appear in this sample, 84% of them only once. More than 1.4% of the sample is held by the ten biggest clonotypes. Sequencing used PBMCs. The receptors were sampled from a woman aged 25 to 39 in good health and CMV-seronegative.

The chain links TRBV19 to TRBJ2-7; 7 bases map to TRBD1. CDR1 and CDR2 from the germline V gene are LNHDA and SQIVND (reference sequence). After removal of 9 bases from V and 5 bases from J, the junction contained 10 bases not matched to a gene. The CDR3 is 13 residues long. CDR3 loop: CASSHHRGNEQYF. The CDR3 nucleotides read TGTGCCAGCTCACATCACAGGGGCAACGAGCAGTACTTC.

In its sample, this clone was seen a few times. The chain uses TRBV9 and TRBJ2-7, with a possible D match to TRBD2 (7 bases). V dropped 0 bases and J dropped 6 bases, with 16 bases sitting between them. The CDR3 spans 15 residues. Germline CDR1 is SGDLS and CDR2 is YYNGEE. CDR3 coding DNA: TGTGCCAGCAGCGTAGGGGGCGGGGGCTCTCGCGAGCAGTACTTC. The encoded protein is CASSVGGGGSREQYF. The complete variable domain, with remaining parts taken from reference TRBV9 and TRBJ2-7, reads DSGVTQTPKHLITATGQRVTLRCSPRSGDLSVYWYQQSLDQGLQFLIQYYNGEERAKGNILERFSAQQFPDLHSELNLSSLELGDSALYFCASSVGGGGSREQYFGPGTRLTVT.

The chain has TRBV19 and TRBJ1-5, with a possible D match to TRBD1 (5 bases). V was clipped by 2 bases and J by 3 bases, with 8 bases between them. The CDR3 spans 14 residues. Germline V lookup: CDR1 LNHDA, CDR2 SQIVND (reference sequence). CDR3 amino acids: CASSIKGINQPQHF. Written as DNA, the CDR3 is TGTGCCAGTAGTATAAAGGGGATCAATCAGCCCCAGCATTTT.

The CDR3 coding sequence is TGTGCCAGCACCCGATCCGACAGGGTCACTGAAGCTTTCTTT. Amino acids: CASTRSDRVTEAFF. The chain is built from TRBV5-4 and TRBJ1-1; 7 bases map to TRBD1. The CDR3 spans 14 residues. CDR1 and CDR2 (germline): SGHNT, YYREEE (reference sequence). After removal of 6 bases from V and 4 bases from J, the junction contained 9 bases not matched to a gene.

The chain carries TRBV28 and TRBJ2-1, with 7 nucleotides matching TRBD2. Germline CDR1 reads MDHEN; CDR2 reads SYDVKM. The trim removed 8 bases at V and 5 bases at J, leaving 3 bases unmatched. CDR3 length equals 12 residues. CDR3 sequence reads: CASRGDHNEQFF. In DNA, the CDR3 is TGTGCCAGCCGGGGGGACCACAATGAGCAGTTCTTC.

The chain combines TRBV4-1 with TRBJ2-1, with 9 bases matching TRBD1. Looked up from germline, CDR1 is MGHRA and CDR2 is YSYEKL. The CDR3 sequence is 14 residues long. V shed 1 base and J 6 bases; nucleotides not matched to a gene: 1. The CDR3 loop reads CASSQVDRGNEQFF. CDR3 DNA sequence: TGCGCCAGCAGCCAAGTGGACAGGGGCAATGAGCAGTTCTTC.

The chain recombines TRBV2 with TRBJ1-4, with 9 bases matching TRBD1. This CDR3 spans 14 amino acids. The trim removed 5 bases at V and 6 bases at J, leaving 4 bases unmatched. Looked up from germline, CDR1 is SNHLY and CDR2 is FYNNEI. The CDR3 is CASSRTGADEKLFF. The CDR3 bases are TGTGCCAGCAGTAGGACAGGGGCAGATGAAAAACTGTTTTTT. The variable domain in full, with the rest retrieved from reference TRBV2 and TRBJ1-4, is EPEVTQTPSHQVTQMGQEVILRCVPISNHLYFYWYRQILGQKVEFLVSFYNNEISEKSEIFDDQFSVERPDGSNFTLKIRSTKLEDSAMYFCASSRTGADEKLFFGSGTQLSVL.

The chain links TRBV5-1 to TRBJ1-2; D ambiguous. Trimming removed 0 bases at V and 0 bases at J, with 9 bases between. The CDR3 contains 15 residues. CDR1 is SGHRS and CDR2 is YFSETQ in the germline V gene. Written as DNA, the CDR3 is TGCGCCAGCAGCTTGGCCAGGAATACTAACTATGGCTACACCTTC. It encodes CASSLARNTNYGYTF.

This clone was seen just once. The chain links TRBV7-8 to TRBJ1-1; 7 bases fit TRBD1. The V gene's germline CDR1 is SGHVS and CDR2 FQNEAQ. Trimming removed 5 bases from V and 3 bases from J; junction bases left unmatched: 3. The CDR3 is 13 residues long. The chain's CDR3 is CASSPGQHTEAFF. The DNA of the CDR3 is TGTGCCAGCAGCCCGGGACAGCACACTGAAGCTTTCTTT. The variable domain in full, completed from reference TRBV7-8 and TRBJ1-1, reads GAGVSQSPRYKVAKRGQDVALRCDPISGHVSLFWYQQALGQGPEFLTYFQNEAQLDKSGLPSDRFFAERPEGSVSTLKIQRTQQEDSAVYLCASSPGQHTEAFFGQGTRLTVV.

The CDR3 DNA is TGCGCCAGCAGCCACGAAGCGGGGACGTACTACGAGCAGTACTTC. This gives the protein CASSHEAGTYYEQYF. The chain couples TRBV4-3 to TRBJ2-7, with TRBD2 matching 7 bases. The CDR3 covers 15 residues. V dropped 3 bases and J dropped 3; count of bases not matched to a gene: 8. CDR1 LGHNA and CDR2 YSLEER come from the germline V gene.

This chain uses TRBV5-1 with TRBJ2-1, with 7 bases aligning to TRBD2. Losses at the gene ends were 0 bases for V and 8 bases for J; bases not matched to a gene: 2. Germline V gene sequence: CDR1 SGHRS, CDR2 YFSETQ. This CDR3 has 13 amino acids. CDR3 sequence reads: CASSLVGGDEQFF. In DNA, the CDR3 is TGCGCCAGCAGCTTGGTGGGGGGGGATGAGCAGTTCTTC.

CDR3 loop: CASSLYRVGNEKLFF. DNA for the CDR3: TGTGCCAGCAGTTTATACAGGGTCGGTAATGAAAAACTGTTTTTT. This chain links TRBV28 with TRBJ1-4; TRBD1 is a possible D gene (6 bases). The V end was cut by 1 base, the J end by 4 bases, with 10 bases between. Germline V lookup: CDR1 MDHEN, CDR2 SYDVKM. The CDR3 is made up of 15 amino acids.

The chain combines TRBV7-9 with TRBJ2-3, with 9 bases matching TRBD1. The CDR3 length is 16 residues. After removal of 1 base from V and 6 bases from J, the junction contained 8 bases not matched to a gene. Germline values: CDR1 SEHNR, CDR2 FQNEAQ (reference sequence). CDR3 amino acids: CASSLGDRAVRDTQYF. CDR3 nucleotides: TGTGCCAGCAGCTTAGGGGACAGGGCCGTGAGGGATACGCAGTATTTT.

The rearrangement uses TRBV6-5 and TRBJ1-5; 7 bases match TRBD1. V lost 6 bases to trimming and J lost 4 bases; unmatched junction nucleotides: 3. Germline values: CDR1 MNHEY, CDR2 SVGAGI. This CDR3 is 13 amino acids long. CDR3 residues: CASSRQGNQPQHF. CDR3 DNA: TGTGCCAGCAGCAGACAGGGTAATCAGCCCCAGCATTTT.

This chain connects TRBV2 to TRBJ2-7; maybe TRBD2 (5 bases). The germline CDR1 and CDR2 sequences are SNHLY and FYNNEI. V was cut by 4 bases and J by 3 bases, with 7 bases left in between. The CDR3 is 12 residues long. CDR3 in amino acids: CASSVGGYEQYF. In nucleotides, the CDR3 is TGTGCCAGCAGTGTTGGAGGCTACGAGCAGTACTTC.